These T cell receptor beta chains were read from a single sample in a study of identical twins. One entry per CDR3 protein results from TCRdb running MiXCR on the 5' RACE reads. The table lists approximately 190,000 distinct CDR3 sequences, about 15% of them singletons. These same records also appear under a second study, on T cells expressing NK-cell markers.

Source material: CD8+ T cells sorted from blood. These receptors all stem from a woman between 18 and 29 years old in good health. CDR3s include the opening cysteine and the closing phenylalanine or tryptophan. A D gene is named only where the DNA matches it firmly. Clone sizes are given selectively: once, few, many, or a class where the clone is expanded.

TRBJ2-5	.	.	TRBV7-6	CASSLATWVPQETQYF	TGTGCCAGCAGCTTAGCGACGTGGGTACCTCAAGAGACCCAGTACTTC
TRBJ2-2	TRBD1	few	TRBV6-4	CASSGTGGEGGELFF	TGTGCCAGCAGTGGAACAGGGGGCGAAGGCGGGGAGCTGTTTTTT
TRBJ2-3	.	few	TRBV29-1	CSERGNPTDPTDTQYF	TGCAGCGAACGGGGAAACCCGACAGATCCTACAGATACGCAGTATTTT
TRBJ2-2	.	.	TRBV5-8	CASSFFSGELFF	TGTGCCAGCAGCTTCTTTTCCGGGGAGCTGTTTTTT
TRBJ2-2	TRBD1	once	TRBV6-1	CASSEAGDRVNTGELFF	TGTGCCAGCAGTGAAGCCGGGGACAGGGTTAACACCGGGGAGCTGTTTTTT
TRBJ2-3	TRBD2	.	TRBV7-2	CASSWLAGGSTDTQYF	TGTGCCAGCAGCTGGTTAGCGGGGGGGAGCACAGATACGCAGTATTTT
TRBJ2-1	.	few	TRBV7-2	CASSLEFGIPYNEQFF	TGTGCCAGCAGCTTAGAATTCGGAATACCCTACAATGAGCAGTTCTTC
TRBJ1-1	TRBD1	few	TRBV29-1	CSVGQGAFF	TGCAGCGTTGGACAGGGGGCTTTCTTT
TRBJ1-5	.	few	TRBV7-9	CASSAPGWDQPQHF	TGTGCCAGCAGCGCGCCGGGGTGGGATCAGCCCCAGCATTTT
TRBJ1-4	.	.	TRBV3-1	CASSRDNERLFF	TGTGCCAGCAGCCGGGATAATGAAAGACTGTTTTTT
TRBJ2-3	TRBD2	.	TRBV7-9	CASSFTSGNTDTQYF	TGTGCCAGCAGCTTTACTAGCGGCAACACAGATACGCAGTATTTT
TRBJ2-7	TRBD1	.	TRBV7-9	CASSKDRGEYEQYF	TGTGCCAGCAGCAAAGACAGGGGGGAATACGAGCAGTACTTC
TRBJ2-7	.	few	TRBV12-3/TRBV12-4	CASSPWGGLSYEQYF	TGTGCCAGCAGTCCCTGGGGAGGATTATCCTACGAGCAGTACTTC
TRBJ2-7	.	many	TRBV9	CASSALGNEQYF	TGTGCCAGCAGCGCTCTCGGGAACGAGCAGTACTTC
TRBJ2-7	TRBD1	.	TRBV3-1	CASSSRTGTGFEYEQYF	TGTGCCAGCAGCTCGCGGACCGGGACAGGGTTCGAGTACGAGCAGTACTTC
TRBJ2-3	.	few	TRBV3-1	CASSQERRETDTQYF	TGTGCCAGCAGCCAAGAGCGGAGGGAGACAGATACGCAGTATTTT
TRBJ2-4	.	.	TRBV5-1	CASSLIRGNGKENIQYF	TGCGCCAGCAGCTTGATTAGGGGGAACGGGAAAGAAAACATTCAGTACTTC
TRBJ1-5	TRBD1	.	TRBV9	CASSVGQGGNQPQHF	TGTGCCAGCAGCGTGGGACAGGGGGGTAATCAGCCCCAGCATTTT